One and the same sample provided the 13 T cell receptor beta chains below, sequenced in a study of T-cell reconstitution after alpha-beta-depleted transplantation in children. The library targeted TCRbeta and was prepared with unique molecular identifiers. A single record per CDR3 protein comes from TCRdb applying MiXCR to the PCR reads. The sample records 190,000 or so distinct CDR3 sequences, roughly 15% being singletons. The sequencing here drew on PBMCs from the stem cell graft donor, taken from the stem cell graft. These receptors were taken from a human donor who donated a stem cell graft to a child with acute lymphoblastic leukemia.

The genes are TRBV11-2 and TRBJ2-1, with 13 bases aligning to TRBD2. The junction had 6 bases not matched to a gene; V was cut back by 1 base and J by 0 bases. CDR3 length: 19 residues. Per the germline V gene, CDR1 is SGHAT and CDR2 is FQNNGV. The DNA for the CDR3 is TGTGCCAGCAGCTTAGGGTGGACTAGCGGGAGTGGCTCCTACAATGAGCAGTTCTTC. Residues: CASSLGWTSGSGSYNEQFF.

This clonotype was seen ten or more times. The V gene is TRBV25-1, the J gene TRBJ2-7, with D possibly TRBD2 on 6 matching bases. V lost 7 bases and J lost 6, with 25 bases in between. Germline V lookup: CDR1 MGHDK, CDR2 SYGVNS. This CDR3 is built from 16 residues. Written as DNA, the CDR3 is TGTGCCAGCACCGGAGGTAGTGAACGGGGGTCGGGCGAGCAGTACTTC. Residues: CASTGGSERGSGEQYF.

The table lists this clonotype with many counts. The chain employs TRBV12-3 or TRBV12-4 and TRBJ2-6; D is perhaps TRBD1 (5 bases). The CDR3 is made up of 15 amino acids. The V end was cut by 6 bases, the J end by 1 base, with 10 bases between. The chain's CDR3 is CASRRYRSGANVLTF. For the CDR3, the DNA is TGTGCCAGCAGAAGATACAGGTCTGGGGCCAACGTCCTGACTTTC.

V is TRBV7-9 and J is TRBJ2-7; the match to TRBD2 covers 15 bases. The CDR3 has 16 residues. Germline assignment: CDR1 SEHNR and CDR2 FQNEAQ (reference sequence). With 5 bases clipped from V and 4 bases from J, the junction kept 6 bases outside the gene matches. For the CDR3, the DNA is TGTGCCAGCAGCCGGGGACTAGCGGGAGGTAGTTACGAGCAGTACTTC. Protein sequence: CASSRGLAGGSYEQYF.

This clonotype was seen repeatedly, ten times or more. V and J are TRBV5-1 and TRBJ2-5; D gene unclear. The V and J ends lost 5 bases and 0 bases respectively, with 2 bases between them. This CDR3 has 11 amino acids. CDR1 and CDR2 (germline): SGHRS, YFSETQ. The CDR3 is CASRYQETQYF. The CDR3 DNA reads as TGCGCCAGCAGGTACCAAGAGACCCAGTACTTC. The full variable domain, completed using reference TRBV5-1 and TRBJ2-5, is KAGVTQTPRYLIKTRGQQVTLSCSPISGHRSVSWYQQTPGQGLQFLFEYFSETQRNKGNFPGRFSGRQFSNSRSEMNVSTLELGDSALYLCASRYQETQYFGPGTRLLVL.

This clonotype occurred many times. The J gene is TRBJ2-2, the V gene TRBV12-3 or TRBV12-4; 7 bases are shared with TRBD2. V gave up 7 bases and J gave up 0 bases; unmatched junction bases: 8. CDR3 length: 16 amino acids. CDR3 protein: CASIMSGTSNTGELFF. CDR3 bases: TGTGCCAGCATTATGAGCGGGACCTCGAACACCGGGGAGCTGTTTTTT.

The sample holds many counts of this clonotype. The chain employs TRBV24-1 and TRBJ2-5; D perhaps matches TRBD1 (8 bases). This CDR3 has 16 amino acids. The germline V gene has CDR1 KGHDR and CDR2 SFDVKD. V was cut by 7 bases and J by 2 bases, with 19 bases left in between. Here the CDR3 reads CATSAGGAAGQETQYF. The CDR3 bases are TGTGCCACCAGCGCAGGGGGCGCAGCGGGGCAAGAGACCCAGTACTTC.

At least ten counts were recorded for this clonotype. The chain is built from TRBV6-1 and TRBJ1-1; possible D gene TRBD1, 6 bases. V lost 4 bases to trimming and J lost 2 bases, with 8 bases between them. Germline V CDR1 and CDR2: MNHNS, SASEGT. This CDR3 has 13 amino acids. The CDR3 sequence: CASSGTDNTEAFF. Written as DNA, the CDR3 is TGTGCCAGCAGTGGGACAGACAACACTGAAGCTTTCTTT.

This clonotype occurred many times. CDR3 in amino acids: CASSTPLAGVDNEQFF. CDR3 bases: TGTGCCAGCAGCACCCCCCTAGCGGGAGTAGACAATGAGCAGTTCTTC. This chain uses TRBV7-2 with TRBJ2-1; 10 bases map to TRBD2. The J segment lost 5 bases and the V segment lost 5 bases, leaving 9 bases of the junction unmatched. CDR3 length: 16 residues. Germline lookup yields CDR1 SGHTA and CDR2 FQGNSA. The full variable domain, completed using reference TRBV7-2 and TRBJ2-1, is GAGVSQSPSNKVTEKGKDVELRCDPISGHTALYWYRQSLGQGLEFLIYFQGNSAPDKSGLPSDRFSAERTGGSVSTLTIQRTQQEDSAVYLCASSTPLAGVDNEQFFGPGTRLTVL.

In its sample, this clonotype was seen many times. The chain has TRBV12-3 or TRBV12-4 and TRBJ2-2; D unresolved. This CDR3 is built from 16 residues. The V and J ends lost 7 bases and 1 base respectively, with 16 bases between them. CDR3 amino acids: CASTRTGFWNTGELFF. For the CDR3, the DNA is TGTGCCAGCACTCGGACCGGATTTTGGAACACCGGGGAGCTGTTTTTT.

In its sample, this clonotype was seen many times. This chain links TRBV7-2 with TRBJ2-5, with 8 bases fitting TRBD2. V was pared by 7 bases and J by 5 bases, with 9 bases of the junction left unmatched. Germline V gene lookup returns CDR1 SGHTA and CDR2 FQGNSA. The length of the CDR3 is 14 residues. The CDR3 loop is CASTPGGATETQYF. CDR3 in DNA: TGTGCCAGCACCCCGGGGGGGGCGACGGAGACCCAGTACTTC.

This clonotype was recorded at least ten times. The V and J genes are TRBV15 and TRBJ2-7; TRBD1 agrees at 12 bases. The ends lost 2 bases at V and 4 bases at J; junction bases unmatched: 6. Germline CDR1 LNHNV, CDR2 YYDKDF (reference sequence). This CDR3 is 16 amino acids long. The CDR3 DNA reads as TGTGCCACCAGCAGACCCGGGGACAGGGGGCAGTACGAGCAGTACTTC. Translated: CATSRPGDRGQYEQYF.

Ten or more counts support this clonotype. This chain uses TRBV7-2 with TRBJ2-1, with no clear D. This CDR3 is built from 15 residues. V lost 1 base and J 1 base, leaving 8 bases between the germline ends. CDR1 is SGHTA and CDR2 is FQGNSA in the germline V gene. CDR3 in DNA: TGTGCCAGCAGCTTAGGTGGTAGATCCTACAATGAGCAGTTCTTC. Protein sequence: CASSLGGRSYNEQFF.